This TCR beta chain was identified during a study of blood T cell repertoires in COVID-19. The length of the CDR3 is 15 residues. V was clipped by 3 bases and J by 1 base; unmatched bases: 6. Per germline, CDR1 SGDLS and CDR2 YYNGEE. The method was immunoSEQ multiplex PCR; TCRdb's version includes in-frame clones alone and lacks a portion of them. The sample yields some 250,000 clones, 70% to 90% seen once. Sequencing input: peripheral blood. The chain is built from TRBV9 and TRBJ2-7; TRBD1 agrees at 8 bases. The source is a woman in her 30s with acute or convalescent COVID-19. In nucleotides, the CDR3 is TGTGCCAGCAGCGGTGGACAGGGCATATCCTACGAGCAGTACTTC. It yields the protein CASSGGQGISYEQYF.